The T cell receptor beta chain under discussion was sequenced for a study of naive and memory T cell subsets. Overall study results and limits: Each distinct alpha or beta sequence counts as one clonotype. The power law exponent of TCR abundance differed between naive and memory cells.

This clonotype was recorded many times. The antigen is unknown. Both TRBC1 and TRBC2 were covered by a beta constant-region primer of two equimolar oligonucleotides. An oligonucleotide with the SP2 primer and a 12-nucleotide UMI was ligated to the cDNA 3' end. Each CDR3 protein gets one entry after TCRdb re-called the UMI-ligation and nested PCR reads with MiXCR. The sample lists roughly 98,000 distinct CDR3 sequences; 7% to 8% were seen once. Germline CDR1 SGHRS, CDR2 YFSETQ. The junction had 8 bases not matched to a gene; V was cut back by 2 bases and J by 2 bases. The CDR3 length is 16 residues. This receptor was obtained from a human donor in good health. Sequencing used central memory CD4+ T cells from blood. The V gene is TRBV5-1, the J gene TRBJ2-3; 7 bases are shared with TRBD1. The CDR3 bases are TGCGCCAGCAGCTTCACCACAGGGGCTACCACAGATACGCAGTATTTT. Amino acids: CASSFTTGATTDTQYF.